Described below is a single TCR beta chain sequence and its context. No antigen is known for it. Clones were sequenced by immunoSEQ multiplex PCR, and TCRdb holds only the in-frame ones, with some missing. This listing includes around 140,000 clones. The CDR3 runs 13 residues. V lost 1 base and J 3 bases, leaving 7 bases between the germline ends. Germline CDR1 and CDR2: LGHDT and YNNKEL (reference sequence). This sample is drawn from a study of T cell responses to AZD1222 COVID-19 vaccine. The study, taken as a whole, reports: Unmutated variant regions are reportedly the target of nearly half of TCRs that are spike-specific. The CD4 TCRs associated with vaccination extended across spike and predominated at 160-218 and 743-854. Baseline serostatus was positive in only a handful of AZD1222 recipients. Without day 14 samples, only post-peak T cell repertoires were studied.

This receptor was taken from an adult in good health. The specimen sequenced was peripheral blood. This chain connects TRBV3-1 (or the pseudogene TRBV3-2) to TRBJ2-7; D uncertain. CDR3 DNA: TGTGCCAGCAGCCAAGGGGCAGTCTACGAGCAGTACTTC. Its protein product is CASSQGAVYEQYF.